The 27 T cell receptor beta chains below come from one sample, sequenced in a study of T cells after yellow fever vaccination. TCRdb used MiXCR to reprocess the 5' RACE reads, holding one entry per CDR3 protein. The repertoire holds approximately 600,000 distinct CDR3 sequences, 9% to 15% seen once, with just under 15% in the top ten. The sample in question was PBMCs, obtained on the day of the yellow fever booster vaccination. The receptors shown here come from a man aged 25 to 40 who received the YFV17D yellow fever vaccine.

The chain recombines TRBV24-1 with TRBJ2-1; 8 positions match TRBD2. CDR3 length: 17 residues. Trimming cost V 2 bases and J 5 bases; bases outside gene matches: 10. Germline loops: CDR1 KGHDR, CDR2 SFDVKD. The CDR3 sequence: CATSDYLGLAGNNEQFF. In DNA, the CDR3 is TGTGCCACCAGTGATTATCTCGGCCTAGCGGGCAACAATGAGCAGTTCTTC.

A few counts support this clonotype. The chain couples TRBV18 to TRBJ2-1; TRBD2 aligns across 11 bases. CDR1 is KGHSH and CDR2 is LQKENI in the germline V gene. V gave up 8 bases and J gave up 2 bases; unmatched junction bases: 8. The CDR3 length is 16 residues. The CDR3 spells CASNMGTSGPYNEQFF. The CDR3, as DNA: TGTGCCAGCAATATGGGGACTAGCGGACCCTACAATGAGCAGTTCTTC.

This clonotype was observed a handful of times. V usage is TRBV4-3 and J usage is TRBJ2-1; 8 nucleotides match TRBD2. Germline trimming cut 1 base from V and 5 bases from J; bases unmatched to any gene: 4. Germline CDR1 is LGHNA and CDR2 is YSLEER. The CDR3 has 15 amino acids. The CDR3 coding sequence is TGCGCCAGCAGCCAAGCGGGACTAGGGGACAATGAGCAGTTCTTC. This gives the protein CASSQAGLGDNEQFF.

This clonotype has a handful of counts. The rearrangement links TRBV7-9 to TRBJ2-7; D remains ambiguous. Germline V gene data show CDR1 as SEHNR and CDR2 as FQNEAQ (reference sequence). The CDR3 spans 11 residues. V lost 8 bases and J lost 5, with 10 bases in between. The CDR3 spells CASGPSDEQYF. The DNA of the CDR3 is TGTGCCAGCGGTCCGAGCGACGAGCAGTACTTC.

This chain links TRBV6-5 with TRBJ2-7; D perhaps matches TRBD2 (6 bases). With 0 bases removed from V and 4 bases from J, the gap between germline ends came to 13 bases. Per germline, CDR1 MNHEY and CDR2 SVGAGI. The length of the CDR3 is 15 residues. In DNA form, the CDR3 reads TGTGCCAGCAGTTACTCGAAACCTAGCGAGTACGAGCAGTACTTC. Its protein is CASSYSKPSEYEQYF.

This clonotype has just a few counts. This rearrangement joins TRBV29-1 to TRBJ2-7; weak D call: TRBD2 (7 bases). The CDR3 has 18 residues. Between the trimmed V and J ends, which lost 3 bases and 1 base, there was a span of 25 bases. The germline gives CDR1 SQVTM, CDR2 ANQGSEA. The CDR3 sequence: CSVETRPHREGASYEQYF. Written as DNA, the CDR3 is TGCAGCGTTGAGACCAGACCCCACAGGGAGGGAGCATCCTACGAGCAGTACTTC.

A few counts support this clonotype. The CDR3 spells CASSVGPGRNGELFF. DNA of the CDR3: TGTGCCAGCAGCGTAGGTCCAGGGCGTAACGGGGAGCTGTTTTTT. This chain links TRBV9 with TRBJ2-2; D is perhaps TRBD1 (5 bases). The CDR3 runs to 15 residues. Trimming pared 0 bases from V and 7 bases from J, leaving 13 bases between. The germline gives CDR1 SGDLS, CDR2 YYNGEE.

This chain uses TRBV19 with TRBJ2-5; D might be TRBD2 (6 bases). This CDR3 is 14 amino acids long. Germline-derived CDR1 and CDR2 are LNHDA and SQIVND (reference sequence). The V end was cut by 4 bases, the J end by 3 bases, with 12 bases between. Here the CDR3 DNA reads TGTGCCAGTAGTACGCCGGGAGTAGAAGAGACCCAGTACTTC. As protein: CASSTPGVEETQYF. Full variable domain (rest looked up from reference TRBV19 and TRBJ2-5): DGGITQSPKYLFRKEGQNVTLSCEQNLNHDAMYWYRQDPGQGLRLIYYSQIVNDFQKGDIAEGYSVSREKKESFPLTVTSAQKNPTAFYLCASSTPGVEETQYFGPGTRLLVL.

This rearrangement joins TRBV5-4 to TRBJ2-5; TRBD2 might be the D (6 bases). Trimming took 6 bases from V and 4 from J, leaving 16 bases between them. CDR1 is SGHNT, CDR2 YYREEE, per germline (reference sequence). This CDR3 is built from 14 residues. CDR3 amino acids: CASTPGTHIETQYF. In DNA, the CDR3 is TGTGCCAGCACTCCGGGGACTCATATAGAGACCCAGTACTTC.

About this clonotype itself: One junction end disagrees with the germline gene, perhaps due to a read error. CDR3 bases: TGTGCCAGCAGCATGGGACACCAGGAGACCCAGTACTTC. Amino acid sequence: CASSMGHQETQYF. The chain is built from TRBV11-3 and TRBJ2-5; D is perhaps TRBD1 (6 bases). The V gene's germline CDR1 is SGHNT and CDR2 YENEEA. CDR3 size: 13 residues.

Note on this clonotype: Mismatch with germline at one junction end may stem from a read error. The V and J genes are TRBV11-2 and TRBJ2-7; the D is unclear. Germline values: CDR1 SGHAT, CDR2 FQNNGV. The CDR3 spans 14 residues. CDR3 bases: TGTGCCAGCAGCTTAGTTTGGGGAACCTACGAGCAGAACTTC. Residues: CASSLVWGTYEQNF. The entire variable domain, with the rest obtained from reference TRBV11-2 and TRBJ2-7, is as follows: EAGVAQSPRYKIIEKRQSVAFWCNPISGHATLYWYQQILGQGPKLLIQFQNNGVVDDSQLPKDRFSAERLKGVDSTLKIQPAKLEDSAVYLCASSLVWGTYEQNFGPGTRLTVT.

V is TRBV6-2 or TRBV6-3 and J is TRBJ1-1, with D unresolved. CDR1 and CDR2 from the germline V gene are MNHEY and SVGEGT. The V end was cut by 6 bases, the J end by 3 bases, with 14 bases between. This CDR3 is built from 14 residues. The CDR3 DNA is TGTGCCAGCAGCGACATGCATGGGGACACTGAAGCTTTCTTT. As protein: CASSDMHGDTEAFF.

V usage is TRBV10-3 and J usage is TRBJ2-5; 9 bases map to TRBD1. V lost 6 bases and J lost 5; bases outside the gene matches: 1. The germline V gene encodes CDR1 ENHRY and CDR2 SYGVKD. This CDR3 has 12 residues. The CDR3 spells CAISGQGETQYF. The CDR3, as DNA: TGTGCCATCAGCGGACAGGGGGAGACCCAGTACTTC.

This clonotype has just a few counts. The chain carries TRBV20-1 and TRBJ1-2; TRBD1 might be the D (5 bases). Trimming pared 6 bases from V and 6 bases from J, leaving 17 bases between. Germline loops: CDR1 DFQATT, CDR2 SNEGSKA (reference sequence). This CDR3 is built from 13 residues. This chain's CDR3 is CSAAHRQGDGYTF. The CDR3 DNA is TGCAGTGCCGCCCATCGGCAGGGTGATGGCTACACCTTC.

This rearrangement joins TRBV28 to TRBJ2-3; D is possibly TRBD2 (6 bases). This CDR3 is 14 amino acids long. V lost 5 bases, J lost 14 bases, and 23 bases lay in between. The germline V gene encodes CDR1 MDHEN and CDR2 SYDVKM. The CDR3 coding sequence is TGTGCCAGCAGTCCAACCCACCGGGGGTGGATACGGTATTTT. Its protein product is CASSPTHRGWIRYF.

This clonotype appeared a few times. The gene calls are TRBV7-9 and TRBJ2-2; 8 bases match TRBD2. Germline CDR1 and CDR2: SEHNR and FQNEAQ (reference sequence). This CDR3 is built from 16 residues. With 5 bases clipped from V and 3 bases from J, the junction kept 8 bases outside the gene matches. This CDR3 reads CASSLDGAGDTGELFF. CDR3 DNA sequence: TGTGCCAGCAGCCTCGACGGAGCGGGAGACACCGGGGAGCTGTTTTTT.

This clonotype was observed a few times. The chain combines TRBV12-3 or TRBV12-4 with TRBJ2-7; D gene ambiguous. This CDR3 spans 12 amino acids. Trimming shortened V by 6 bases and J by 0 bases, and 6 bases separated the two germline ends. The CDR3 here is CASRADSYEQYF. For the CDR3, the DNA is TGTGCCAGCAGGGCTGACTCCTACGAGCAGTACTTC.

This rearrangement joins TRBV12-3 or TRBV12-4 to TRBJ2-5; 8 bases line up with TRBD2. V lost 6 bases and J lost 5; bases outside the gene matches: 11. The CDR3 is 15 amino acids. The CDR3 loop is CASRPVAGGAETQYF. CDR3 DNA: TGTGCCAGCAGGCCGGTGGCGGGAGGCGCGGAGACCCAGTACTTC.

There are many counts of this clonotype. The V call is TRBV6-5, the J call TRBJ2-5; no clear D gene. The CDR3 totals 14 residues. The V end was cut by 4 bases, the J end by 2 bases, with 11 bases between. Germline V gene sequence: CDR1 MNHEY, CDR2 SVGAGI. The chain's CDR3 is CASSSQLRQETQYF. In DNA form, the CDR3 reads TGTGCCAGCAGTTCCCAACTACGACAAGAGACCCAGTACTTC.

The chain couples TRBV28 to TRBJ1-2; 9 bases map to TRBD1. Unmatched junction bases numbered 22, after V lost 5 bases and J lost 3 bases. Germline CDR1 and CDR2: MDHEN and SYDVKM. This CDR3 region has 20 residues. The CDR3 region has the DNA TGTGCCAGCAGTCCAACCCTGTCCCGGACAGGGGTCGATACTCACTATGGCTACACCTTC. This sequence encodes CASSPTLSRTGVDTHYGYTF.

V usage is TRBV29-1 and J usage is TRBJ2-3, with no clear D. The V end lost 1 base, the J end lost 0 bases, and 8 bases lay between the germline ends. CDR3 length equals 14 residues. CDR1 and CDR2 from the germline V gene are SQVTM and ANQGSEA. CDR3 DNA sequence: TGCAGCGTTGAAGGAGTATTGAGCACAGATACGCAGTATTTT. Protein: CSVEGVLSTDTQYF.

CDR3 sequence: CASSLGAGSPLHF. The CDR3 DNA sequence: TGTGCCAGCAGTTTGGGTGCGGGTTCACCCCTCCACTTT. The chain joins TRBV12-3 or TRBV12-4 to TRBJ1-6; D is undetermined. The V end lost 3 bases, the J end lost 9 bases, and 9 bases lay between the germline ends. The CDR3 length is 13 residues.

This clonotype was counted between two and nine times. This chain connects TRBV7-6 to TRBJ2-1, with TRBD2 identical over 12 bases. Germline trimming cut 6 bases from V and 14 bases from J; bases unmatched to any gene: 8. The CDR3 has 13 amino acids. Germline CDR1 SGHVS, CDR2 FNYEAQ. The CDR3 region is CASSRTSGTLKFF. Written as DNA, the CDR3 is TGTGCCAGCAGTCGGACTAGCGGGACCCTAAAGTTCTTC.

As regards this clonotype: An end of the junction does not agree with germline; a read error may underlie this. The chain recombines TRBV15 with TRBJ2-5; weak D call: TRBD1 (6 bases). Per germline, CDR1 LNHNV and CDR2 YYDKDF (reference sequence). CDR3 size: 14 residues. This CDR3 is CTTSREKGEETQYF. As DNA, the CDR3 is TGTACCACCAGCAGAGAAAAGGGGGAAGAGACCCAGTACTTC.

This clonotype was counted a few times. The chain joins TRBV4-3 to TRBJ2-3; 10 bases match TRBD2. Germline-derived CDR1 and CDR2 are LGHNA and YSLEER. The CDR3 has 19 residues. Losses at the gene ends were 0 bases for V and 3 bases for J; bases not matched to a gene: 12. The CDR3 nucleotides are TGCGCCAGCAGCCAAGATAGGCCTAGCGGGAGTGGGTGGACAGATACGCAGTATTTT. Amino acids: CASSQDRPSGSGWTDTQYF.

The table lists this clonotype with a few counts. This chain joins TRBV11-2 and TRBJ1-6, with D hard to call. The length of the CDR3 is 17 residues. V shed 2 bases and J shed 0 bases, with 11 bases lying between them. CDR1 and CDR2 from the germline V gene are SGHAT and FQNNGV. Written as DNA, the CDR3 is TGTGCCAGCAGCTTAATCAAGGGAAGCTCCTATAATTCACCCCTCCACTTT. It encodes CASSLIKGSSYNSPLHF.

This clonotype came up a few times. The J gene is TRBJ2-4, the V gene TRBV5-1; TRBD2 might be the D (5 bases). The V end lost 3 bases, the J end lost 7 bases, and 17 bases lay between the germline ends. CDR3 length: 15 residues. Germline CDR1 and CDR2: SGHRS and YFSETQ. CDR3 nucleotides: TGCGCCAGCAGCTCGAACCAGCGGCCTTGGAACATTCAGTACTTC. This encodes CASSSNQRPWNIQYF.